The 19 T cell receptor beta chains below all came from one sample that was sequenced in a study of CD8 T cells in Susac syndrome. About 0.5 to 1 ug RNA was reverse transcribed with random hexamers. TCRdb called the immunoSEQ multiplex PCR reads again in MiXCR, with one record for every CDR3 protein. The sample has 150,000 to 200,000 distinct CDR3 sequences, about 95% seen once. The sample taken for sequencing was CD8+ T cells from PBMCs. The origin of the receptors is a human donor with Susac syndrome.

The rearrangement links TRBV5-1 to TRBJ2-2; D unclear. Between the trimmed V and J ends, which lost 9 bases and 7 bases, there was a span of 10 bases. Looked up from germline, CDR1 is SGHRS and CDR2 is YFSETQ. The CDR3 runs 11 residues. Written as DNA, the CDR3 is TGCGCCACCACCTGGGGCGGGGAGCTGTTTTTT. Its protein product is CATTWGGELFF.

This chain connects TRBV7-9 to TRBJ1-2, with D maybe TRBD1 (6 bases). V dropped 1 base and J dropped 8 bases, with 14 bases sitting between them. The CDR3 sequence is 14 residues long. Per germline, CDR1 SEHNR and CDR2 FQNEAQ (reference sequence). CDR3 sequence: CASSLVGGPGGYTF. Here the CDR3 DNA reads TGTGCCAGCAGCTTAGTCGGGGGGCCAGGAGGCTACACCTTC.

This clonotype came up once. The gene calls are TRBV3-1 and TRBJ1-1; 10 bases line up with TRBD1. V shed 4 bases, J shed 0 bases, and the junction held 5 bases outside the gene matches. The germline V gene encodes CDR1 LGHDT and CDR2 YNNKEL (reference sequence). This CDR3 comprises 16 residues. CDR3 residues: CASSPRDRGLNTEAFF. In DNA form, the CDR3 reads TGTGCCAGCAGCCCCCGGGACAGGGGCTTGAACACTGAAGCTTTCTTT.

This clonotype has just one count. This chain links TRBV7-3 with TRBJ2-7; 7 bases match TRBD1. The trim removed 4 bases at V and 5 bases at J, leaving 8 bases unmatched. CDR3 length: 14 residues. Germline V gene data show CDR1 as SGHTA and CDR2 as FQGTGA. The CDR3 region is CASSYDREGDEQYF. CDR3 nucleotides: TGTGCCAGCAGCTACGACAGGGAAGGTGACGAGCAGTACTTC.

The CDR3 DNA reads TGTGCCACCAGCAGGCCCGGGACCCATTACACCGGGGAGCTGTTTTTT. Amino acid sequence: CATSRPGTHYTGELFF. The V gene is TRBV15, the J gene TRBJ2-2; D could derive from TRBD1 or TRBD2 (5 bases each). The germline gives CDR1 LNHNV, CDR2 YYDKDF (reference sequence). CDR3 size: 16 residues. The ends were cut back, 3 bases at V and 3 bases at J, with 14 bases in the middle.

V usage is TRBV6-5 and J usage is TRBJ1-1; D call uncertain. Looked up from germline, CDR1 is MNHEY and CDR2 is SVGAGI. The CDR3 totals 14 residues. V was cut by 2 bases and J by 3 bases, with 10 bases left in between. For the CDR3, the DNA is TGTGCCAGCAGTTACGGGCAGTTTGACACTGAAGCTTTCTTT. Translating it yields CASSYGQFDTEAFF.

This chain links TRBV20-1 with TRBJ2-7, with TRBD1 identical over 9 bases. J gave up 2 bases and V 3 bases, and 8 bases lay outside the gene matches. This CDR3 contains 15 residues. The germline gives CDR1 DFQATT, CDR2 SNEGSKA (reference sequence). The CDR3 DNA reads TGCAGTGCTAGGGACGGGGACAGGGAGACCTACGAGCAGTACTTC. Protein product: CSARDGDRETYEQYF.

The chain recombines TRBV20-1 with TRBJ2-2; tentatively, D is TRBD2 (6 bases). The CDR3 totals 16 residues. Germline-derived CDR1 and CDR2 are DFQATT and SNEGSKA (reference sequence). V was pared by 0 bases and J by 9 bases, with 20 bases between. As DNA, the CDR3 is TGCAGTGCTAGAGATCCAGGCGGGACGGACGTCCGGGAGCTGTTTTTT. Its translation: CSARDPGGTDVRELFF.

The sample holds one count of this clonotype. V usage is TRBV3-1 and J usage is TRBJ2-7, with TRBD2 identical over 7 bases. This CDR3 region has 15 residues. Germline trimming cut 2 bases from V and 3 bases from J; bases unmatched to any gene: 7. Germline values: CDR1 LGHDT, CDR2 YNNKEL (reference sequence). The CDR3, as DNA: TGTGCCAGCAGCCAAACTTTGGGGGAGGGCTACGAGCAGTACTTC. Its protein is CASSQTLGEGYEQYF.

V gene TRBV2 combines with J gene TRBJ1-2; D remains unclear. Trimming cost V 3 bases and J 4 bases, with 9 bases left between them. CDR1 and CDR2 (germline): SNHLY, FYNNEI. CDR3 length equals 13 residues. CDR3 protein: CASSDQEAYGYTF. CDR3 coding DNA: TGTGCCAGCAGTGATCAGGAGGCCTATGGCTACACCTTC.

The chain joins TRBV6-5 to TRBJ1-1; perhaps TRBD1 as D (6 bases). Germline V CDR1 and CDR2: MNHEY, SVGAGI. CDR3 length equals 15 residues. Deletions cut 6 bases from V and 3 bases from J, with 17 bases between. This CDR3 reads CASRLTGEGDTEAFF. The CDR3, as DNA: TGTGCCAGCAGGCTGACCGGGGAGGGGGACACTGAAGCTTTCTTT.

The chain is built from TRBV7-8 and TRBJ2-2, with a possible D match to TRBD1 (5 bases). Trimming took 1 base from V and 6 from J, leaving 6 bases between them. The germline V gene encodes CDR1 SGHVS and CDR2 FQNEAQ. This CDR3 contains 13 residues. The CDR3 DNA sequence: TGTGCCAGCAGCTTAGAACAGGCCGGGGAGCTGTTTTTT. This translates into CASSLEQAGELFF. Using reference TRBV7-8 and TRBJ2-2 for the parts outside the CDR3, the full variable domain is GAGVSQSPRYKVAKRGQDVALRCDPISGHVSLFWYQQALGQGPEFLTYFQNEAQLDKSGLPSDRFFAERPEGSVSTLKIQRTQQEDSAVYLCASSLEQAGELFFGEGSRLTVL.

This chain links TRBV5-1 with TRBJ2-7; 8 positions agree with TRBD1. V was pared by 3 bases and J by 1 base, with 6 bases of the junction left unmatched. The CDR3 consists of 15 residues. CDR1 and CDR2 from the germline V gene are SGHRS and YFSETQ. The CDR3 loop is CASSSLDRESYEQYF. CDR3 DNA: TGCGCCAGCAGCTCTCTGGACAGGGAATCCTACGAGCAGTACTTC.

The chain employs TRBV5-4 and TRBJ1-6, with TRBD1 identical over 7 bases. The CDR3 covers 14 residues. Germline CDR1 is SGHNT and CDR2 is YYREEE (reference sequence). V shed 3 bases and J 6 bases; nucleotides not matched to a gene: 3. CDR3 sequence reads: CASSWGQTNSPLHF. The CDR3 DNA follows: TGTGCCAGCAGCTGGGGACAGACTAATTCACCCCTCCACTTT.

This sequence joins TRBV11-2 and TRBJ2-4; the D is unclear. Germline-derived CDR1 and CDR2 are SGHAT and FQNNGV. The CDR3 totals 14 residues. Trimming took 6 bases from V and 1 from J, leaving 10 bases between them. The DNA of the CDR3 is TGTGCCAGCAGGATGGCTGGGGCCAAAAACATTCAGTACTTC. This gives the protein CASRMAGAKNIQYF.

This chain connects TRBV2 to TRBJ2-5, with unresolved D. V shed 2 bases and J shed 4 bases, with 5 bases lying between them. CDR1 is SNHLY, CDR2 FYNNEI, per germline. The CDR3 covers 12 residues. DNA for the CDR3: TGTGCCAGCAGTGAATGGGTAGAGACCCAGTACTTC. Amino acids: CASSEWVETQYF.

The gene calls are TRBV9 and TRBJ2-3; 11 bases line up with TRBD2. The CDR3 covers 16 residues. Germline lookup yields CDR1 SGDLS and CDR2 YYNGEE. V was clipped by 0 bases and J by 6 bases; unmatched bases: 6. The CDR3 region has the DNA TGTGCCAGCAGCGTAGATCTAGCGGGGGGCGTTGATACGCAGTATTTT. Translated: CASSVDLAGGVDTQYF.

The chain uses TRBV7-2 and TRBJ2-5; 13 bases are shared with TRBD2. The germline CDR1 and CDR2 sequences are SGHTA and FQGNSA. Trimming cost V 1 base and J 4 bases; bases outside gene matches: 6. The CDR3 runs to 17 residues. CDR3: CASSLDVLAGGPETQYF. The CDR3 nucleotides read TGTGCCAGCAGCTTAGACGTACTAGCGGGAGGGCCAGAGACCCAGTACTTC.

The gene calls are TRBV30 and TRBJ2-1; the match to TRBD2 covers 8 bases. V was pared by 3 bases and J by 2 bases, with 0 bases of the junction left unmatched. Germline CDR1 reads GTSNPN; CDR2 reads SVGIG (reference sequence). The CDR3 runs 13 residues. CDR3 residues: CAWSGGAYNEQFF. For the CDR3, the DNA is TGTGCCTGGAGCGGGGGGGCCTACAATGAGCAGTTCTTC.